Each of the 20 T cell receptor beta chains below was sequenced from the same sample in a study of cytomegalovirus exposure and HLA in healthy donors. Both 60 Vbeta primers and 13 Jbeta primers went into the PCR. Using immunoSEQ multiplex PCR, the repertoire was profiled, and TCRdb retains in-frame clones only, with some absent. Its table records under 100,000 clones. The source material was PBMCs. These receptors all come from a man aged 30-40 years in good health and CMV-seronegative.

The rearrangement joins TRBV27 to TRBJ1-2; D gene uncertain. The CDR3 has 11 residues. V was clipped by 6 bases and J by 1 base, with 3 bases between them. Looked up from germline, CDR1 is MNHEY and CDR2 is SMNVEV (reference sequence). The CDR3 sequence is CASRSNYGYTF. The CDR3 DNA is TGTGCCAGCAGGAGTAACTATGGCTACACCTTC.

V and J are TRBV15 and TRBJ2-1, with 12 bases lining up with TRBD2. CDR3 length: 14 residues. With V trimmed by 0 bases and J by 10 bases, 1 base remained unmatched. CDR1 and CDR2 from the germline V gene are LNHNV and YYDKDF (reference sequence). This chain's CDR3 is CATSRELAGGEQFF. The CDR3 DNA follows: TGTGCCACCAGCAGAGAACTAGCGGGAGGAGAGCAGTTCTTC.

This rearrangement joins TRBV5-6 to TRBJ2-4; D remains ambiguous. Trimming left V 4 bases short and J 6 bases short, with 17 bases between. The CDR3 spans 15 residues. Germline CDR1 is SGHDT and CDR2 is YYEEEE. CDR3 sequence: CASSETLPLGNIQYF. The CDR3 nucleotides are TGTGCCAGCAGCGAGACCCTTCCCCTAGGAAACATTCAGTACTTC.

The CDR3 DNA sequence: TGTGCCACACACAGGGAAATGAACACTGAAGCTTTCTTT. Residues: CATHREMNTEAFF. The rearrangement links TRBV2 to TRBJ1-1; TRBD1 is a possible D gene (6 bases). Germline CDR1 and CDR2: SNHLY and FYNNEI. Trimming left V 10 bases short and J 0 bases short, with 12 bases between. The CDR3 spans 13 residues. Variable domain in full (rest from reference TRBV2 and TRBJ1-1): EPEVTQTPSHQVTQMGQEVILRCVPISNHLYFYWYRQILGQKVEFLVSFYNNEISEKSEIFDDQFSVERPDGSNFTLKIRSTKLEDSAMYFCATHREMNTEAFFGQGTRLTVV.

The chain has TRBV4-3 and TRBJ2-1; D remains unclear. Trimming removed 2 bases at V and 0 bases at J, with 8 bases between. The germline V gene has CDR1 LGHNA and CDR2 YSLEER. This CDR3 has 15 amino acids. CDR3 loop: CASSQSLSSYNEQFF. The DNA of the CDR3 is TGCGCCAGCAGCCAATCGCTAAGCTCCTACAATGAGCAGTTCTTC.

The chain has TRBV5-6 and TRBJ1-5; TRBD1 might be the D (5 bases). There are 15 residues in the CDR3. CDR1 and CDR2 (germline): SGHDT, YYEEEE. V gave up 2 bases and J gave up 3 bases, with 12 bases separating them. The CDR3 region is CASSFRGAFNQPQHF. CDR3 sequence (DNA): TGTGCCAGCAGCTTTCGTGGGGCGTTCAATCAGCCCCAGCATTTT.

V and J are TRBV11-3 and TRBJ2-7, with 12 bases aligning to TRBD2. The ends lost 3 bases at V and 2 bases at J; junction bases unmatched: 11. The germline V gene has CDR1 SGHNT and CDR2 YENEEA. The CDR3 spans 18 residues. The CDR3 sequence: CASSFTASGRVSAYEQYF. The CDR3 nucleotides read TGTGCCAGCAGCTTCACAGCTAGCGGGAGGGTGAGCGCCTACGAGCAGTACTTC. The complete variable domain, with remaining parts taken from reference TRBV11-3 and TRBJ2-7, reads EAGVVQSPRYKIIEKKQPVAFWCNPISGHNTLYWYLQNLGQGPELLIRYENEEAVDDSQLPKDRFSAERLKGVDSTLKIQPAELGDSAVYLCASSFTASGRVSAYEQYFGPGTRLTVT.

The chain links TRBV5-6 to TRBJ2-5, with 8 bases aligning to TRBD2. There are 16 residues in the CDR3. The junction had 10 bases not matched to a gene; V was cut back by 0 bases and J by 6 bases. Looked up from germline, CDR1 is SGHDT and CDR2 is YYEEEE. CDR3 sequence: CASSLGPGTRGQTQYF. The DNA for the CDR3 is TGTGCCAGCAGCTTGGGGCCAGGGACTAGGGGCCAGACCCAGTACTTC.

This sequence joins TRBV30 and TRBJ1-2; D is ambiguous. Germline CDR1 GTSNPN, CDR2 SVGIG (reference sequence). Trimming pared 4 bases from V and 7 bases from J, leaving 22 bases between. The CDR3 runs 15 residues. DNA of the CDR3: TGTGCCTGGAAACCGGGAGGGATCGCAGCTCTTGGCTACACCTTC. Translation: CAWKPGGIAALGYTF.

The chain recombines TRBV5-1 with TRBJ2-5; D remains ambiguous. Deletions cut 0 bases from V and 1 base from J, with 10 bases between. The CDR3 contains 15 residues. The germline CDR1 and CDR2 sequences are SGHRS and YFSETQ. CDR3 amino acids: CASSLGSRPQETQYF. CDR3 DNA sequence: TGCGCCAGCAGCTTGGGGAGCAGACCCCAAGAGACCCAGTACTTC.

This chain links TRBV5-1 with TRBJ1-6; D not certain. Germline CDR1 is SGHRS and CDR2 is YFSETQ. V dropped 1 base and J dropped 0 bases, with 8 bases sitting between them. This CDR3 is 16 amino acids long. CDR3: CASSLWAASYNSPLHF. As DNA, the CDR3 is TGCGCCAGCAGCTTGTGGGCAGCCTCCTATAATTCACCCCTCCACTTT.

The V call is TRBV29-1, the J call TRBJ2-5; TRBD1 agrees at 9 bases. CDR3 length: 14 amino acids. After removal of 0 bases from V and 5 bases from J, the junction contained 4 bases not matched to a gene. Per germline, CDR1 SQVTM and CDR2 ANQGSEA. CDR3 nucleotides: TGCAGCGTTGAAGATCGGGGGACAGGGGAGACCCAGTACTTC. Its protein product is CSVEDRGTGETQYF.

V is TRBV29-1 and J is TRBJ2-5; 10 bases map to TRBD2. In germline, CDR1 is SQVTM, CDR2 ANQGSEA. The CDR3 is made up of 13 amino acids. The V segment lost 6 bases and the J segment 4 bases; nucleotides outside the gene matches: 5. CDR3 residues: CSVLGLAAETQYF. The CDR3 region has the DNA TGCAGCGTCCTCGGACTAGCGGCAGAGACCCAGTACTTC.

This chain links TRBV4-3 with TRBJ2-5; possible D gene TRBD2, 6 bases. CDR1 is LGHNA and CDR2 is YSLEER in the germline V gene. V lost 0 bases and J 6 bases, leaving 11 bases between the germline ends. The CDR3 is 14 residues long. This CDR3 is CASSQDRREQTQYF. CDR3 nucleotides: TGCGCCAGCAGCCAAGATAGGAGGGAGCAGACCCAGTACTTC.

The chain employs TRBV4-3 and TRBJ1-5, with TRBD1 matching 7 bases. This CDR3 is 15 amino acids long. CDR1 is LGHNA and CDR2 is YSLEER in the germline V gene. V shed 0 bases, J shed 6 bases, and the junction held 5 bases outside the gene matches. The CDR3 nucleotides are TGCGCCAGCAGCCAAGATGACAGGGATTCTCAGCCCCAGCATTTT. The encoded protein is CASSQDDRDSQPQHF.

This chain uses TRBV27 with TRBJ2-1; D unresolved. Trimming shortened V by 5 bases and J by 0 bases, and 14 bases separated the two germline ends. Germline CDR1 and CDR2: MNHEY and SMNVEV (reference sequence). The CDR3 runs 16 residues. The CDR3 here is CASSRVGASSYNEQFF. In DNA, the CDR3 is TGTGCCAGCAGTCGAGTTGGAGCCAGCTCCTACAATGAGCAGTTCTTC.

The DNA of the CDR3 is TGTGCCAGCAGTGTCAACAGACAGTACGATGGCTACACCTTC. Translation: CASSVNRQYDGYTF. The chain uses TRBV6-1 and TRBJ1-2; possibly TRBD1 for D (5 bases). V was shortened by 4 bases and J by 6 bases, with 15 bases between the two germline ends. CDR3 length equals 14 residues. The germline V gene encodes CDR1 MNHNS and CDR2 SASEGT.

This chain joins TRBV18 and TRBJ1-2, with D unclear. The CDR3 sequence is 15 residues long. The V end was cut by 3 bases, the J end by 1 base, with 12 bases between. Germline values: CDR1 KGHSH, CDR2 LQKENI. The CDR3: CASSPRGGGNYGYTF. The CDR3 DNA sequence: TGTGCCAGCTCACCCCGAGGAGGTGGTAACTATGGCTACACCTTC.

The chain combines TRBV29-1 with TRBJ2-5; no clear D. Germline lookup yields CDR1 SQVTM and CDR2 ANQGSEA. V dropped 4 bases and J dropped 1 base, with 4 bases sitting between them. This CDR3 has 11 residues. The CDR3 DNA reads as TGCAGCGTTGGAGGCCAAGAGACCCAGTACTTC. This gives the protein CSVGGQETQYF.

The J gene is TRBJ1-1, the V gene TRBV16, with D tentatively TRBD1 (6 bases). The germline V and J ends were trimmed by 1 base and 2 bases, with 11 bases remaining between them. The germline gives CDR1 KGHSY, CDR2 FQNENV. The CDR3 length is 15 residues. The DNA of the CDR3 is TGTGCCAGCAGCCAATACCAGGGGACCAACACTGAAGCTTTCTTT. Its translation is CASSQYQGTNTEAFF.